One sample yielded the 8 T cell receptor beta chains listed below, sequenced in a study of blood T cell repertoires in COVID-19. Produced via immunoSEQ multiplex PCR; TCRdb's table is partial and in-frame only. The table shows fewer than 30,000 clones, with approximately 83% occurring only once. Input material: peripheral blood. The receptors were gathered from a human donor in a cohort sampled during active COVID-19.

This chain uses TRBV5-1 with TRBJ2-7; D uncertain. V lost 5 bases to trimming and J lost 3 bases, with 9 bases between them. Germline V CDR1 and CDR2: SGHRS, YFSETQ. This CDR3 region has 12 residues. The CDR3 bases are TGCGCCAGCAGGGGCAGATTCTACGAGCAGTACTTC. Encoded protein: CASRGRFYEQYF.

The rearrangement links TRBV3-1 (or the pseudogene TRBV3-2) to TRBJ2-7; tentative D call: TRBD1 (5 bases). CDR1 and CDR2 from the germline V gene are LGHDT and YNNKEL (reference sequence). CDR3 length: 17 amino acids. V was pared by 0 bases and J by 0 bases, with 15 bases between. CDR3 bases: TGTGCCAGCAGCCAAGATAACACACACAGGCTCTCCTACGAGCAGTACTTC. Translated, it gives CASSQDNTHRLSYEQYF.

The chain recombines TRBV28 with TRBJ2-3; TRBD2 matches 11 bases. CDR1 is MDHEN and CDR2 is SYDVKM in the germline V gene. The V segment lost 7 bases and the J segment 4 bases; nucleotides outside the gene matches: 7. The CDR3 has 15 residues. CDR3 residues: CASTISGGASDTQYF. In nucleotides, the CDR3 is TGTGCCAGCACTATTAGCGGGGGGGCCTCAGATACGCAGTATTTT.

Concerning this clone itself: Other DNA sequences within the sample encode an identical CDR3. The CDR3 region has the DNA TGTGCCAGCAGCGTCGGCAGGGGGACCTACGAGCAGTACTTC. Protein sequence: CASSVGRGTYEQYF. The chain couples TRBV9 to TRBJ2-7; TRBD1 aligns across 7 bases. With 2 bases clipped from V and 2 bases from J, the junction kept 4 bases outside the gene matches. The CDR3 consists of 14 residues. CDR1 and CDR2 (germline): SGDLS, YYNGEE. The whole variable domain, filled in from reference TRBV9 and TRBJ2-7, reads DSGVTQTPKHLITATGQRVTLRCSPRSGDLSVYWYQQSLDQGLQFLIQYYNGEERAKGNILERFSAQQFPDLHSELNLSSLELGDSALYFCASSVGRGTYEQYFGPGTRLTVT.

This clone is deemed medium-sized. The chain joins TRBV7-2 to TRBJ1-2, with D unclear. CDR1 and CDR2 (germline): SGHTA, FQGNSA. Trimming pared 5 bases from V and 4 bases from J, leaving 11 bases between. The length of the CDR3 is 13 residues. The DNA for the CDR3 is TGTGCCAGCAGCCAAAACCACATCTATGGCTACACCTTC. Protein product: CASSQNHIYGYTF.

The V call is TRBV4-1, the J call TRBJ2-3; 7 positions agree with TRBD2. With 8 bases clipped from V and 2 bases from J, the junction kept 10 bases outside the gene matches. CDR1 is MGHRA and CDR2 is YSYEKL in the germline V gene. There are 15 residues in the CDR3. CDR3 in DNA: TGCGCCAGCTCTCACCCCGGGGGGAACACAGATACGCAGTATTTT. Its translation is CASSHPGGNTDTQYF.

J is TRBJ2-7 and V is TRBV28; weak D call: TRBD2 (6 bases). Per germline, CDR1 MDHEN and CDR2 SYDVKM. V lost 3 bases and J lost 3, with 12 bases in between. CDR3 length: 14 amino acids. CDR3 sequence reads: CASSFLTGVYEQYF. The DNA for the CDR3 is TGTGCCAGCAGTTTCCTGACGGGGGTCTACGAGCAGTACTTC. Filled out from reference TRBV28 and TRBJ2-7, the complete variable domain reads DVKVTQSSRYLVKRTGEKVFLECVQDMDHENMFWYRQDPGLGLRLIYFSYDVKMKEKGDIPEGYSVSREKKERFSLILESASTNQTSMYLCASSFLTGVYEQYFGPGTRLTVT.

CDR3 DNA: TGTGCCAGCTCACCAGGTTTCAGCTCTGGAAACACCATATATTTT. It yields the protein CASSPGFSSGNTIYF. The V gene is TRBV18, the J gene TRBJ1-3, with D hard to call. CDR1 and CDR2 (germline): KGHSH, LQKENI. Trimming stripped 2 bases from V and 0 bases from J, with 8 bases between. The CDR3 consists of 15 residues.